A single sample gave rise to the 5 T cell receptor beta chains below, sequenced in a study of CD4 and CD8 cells across lung adenocarcinoma regions. One entry per CDR3 protein results from TCRdb running MiXCR on the PCR reads. The sample gives 9,500 to 11,000 distinct CDR3 sequences, 59% of which show up once; about nine tenths is in the top ten. The sequenced sample consisted of CD8+ T cells from the margin of a lung tumor. The receptors shown here come from a male donor with lung adenocarcinoma. The CD4 and CD8 labels of this study may be unreliable.

This chain connects TRBV6-1 to TRBJ2-5, with 9 bases identical to TRBD1. With the DNA end fitting TRBJ2-7 better, the J assignment may be wrong. Per germline, CDR1 MNHNS and CDR2 SASEGT. The CDR3 consists of 15 residues. This CDR3 is CASRLEDRGLHEQYF. The CDR3 DNA reads as TGTGCCAGCAGACTAGAGGACAGGGGTTTACACGAGCAGTACTTC.

The CDR3 region has the DNA TGTGCCAGCAGTTCGAGACAGGTCGGTACAGATACGCAGTATTTT. Protein product: CASSSRQVGTDTQYF. The gene calls are TRBV6-5 and TRBJ2-3, with TRBD1 as a possible D gene (6 bases). Germline-derived CDR1 and CDR2 are MNHEY and SVGAGI. The CDR3 totals 15 residues. V lost 4 bases to trimming and J lost 3 bases, with 14 bases between them.

About this clonotype itself: At one end the junction does not follow the germline gene, possibly because of a read error. The V gene is TRBV25-1, the J gene TRBJ2-3; D possibly matches TRBD1 or TRBD2 (5 bases each). Germline loops: CDR1 MGHDK, CDR2 SYGVNS. The CDR3 is 14 amino acids. The CDR3 is CGISGPGAKNTQYF. The CDR3 DNA follows: TGTGGCATCTCGGGGCCAGGAGCCAAAAACACGCAGTATTTC.

This chain joins TRBV6-1 and TRBJ2-1; 9 bases align to TRBD2. The J call may be in error: the DNA end matches TRBJ2-5 better. Germline V gene sequence: CDR1 MNHNS, CDR2 SASEGT. This CDR3 region has 16 residues. CDR3: CASSEGGGRAEETQYF. CDR3 sequence (DNA): TGTGCCAGCAGTGAAGGGGGCGGGAGGGCCGAAGAGACCCAGTACTTC.

This clonotype was seen at least ten times. The V call is TRBV6-1, the J call TRBJ2-3, with 7 positions matching TRBD2. V dropped 0 bases and J dropped 3; count of bases not matched to a gene: 0. The CDR3 loop spans 14 amino acids. Germline CDR1 MNHNS, CDR2 SASEGT. The CDR3 DNA follows: TGTGCCAGCAGTGAAGCCGGGGGGACAGATACGCAGTATTTT. Residues: CASSEAGGTDTQYF.